A single sample is the source of the 26 T cell receptor beta chains below, sequenced in a study of Tregs in tolerant kidney transplant recipients. Assay used: immunoSEQ multiplex PCR; TCRdb lists only in-frame clones, some missing. The sample yields approximately 260,000 clones, around 82% seen once. The specimen was CD4+ T cells from blood. The receptors were gathered from a human donor in good health.

The V gene is TRBV6-5, the J gene TRBJ1-2; D is undetermined. In germline, CDR1 is MNHEY, CDR2 SVGAGI. This CDR3 spans 15 amino acids. V shed 4 bases and J shed 4 bases, with 16 bases lying between them. This chain's CDR3 is CASSSGSGGLYGYTF. The CDR3 DNA sequence: TGTGCCAGCAGTTCTGGGAGTGGAGGTCTCTATGGCTACACCTTC.

The chain employs TRBV19 and TRBJ2-7; D is tentatively TRBD1 or TRBD2 (5 bases each). This CDR3 spans 15 amino acids. Per germline, CDR1 LNHDA and CDR2 SQIVND (reference sequence). The ends were cut back, 1 base at V and 3 bases at J, with 13 bases in the middle. For the CDR3, the DNA is TGTGCCAGTAGTATAGCCCGGGACGGGTACTACGAGCAGTACTTC. Translation gives CASSIARDGYYEQYF.

The gene calls are TRBV7-2 and TRBJ2-3; 8 nucleotides line up with TRBD1. The trim removed 3 bases at V and 6 bases at J, leaving 5 bases unmatched. CDR3 length equals 14 residues. From germline, CDR1 is SGHTA and CDR2 FQGNSA. For the CDR3, the DNA is TGTGCCAGCAGCTTCGCAGGGGGCCTTGATACGCAGTATTTT. Residues: CASSFAGGLDTQYF.

The J gene is TRBJ2-7, the V gene TRBV5-1; a possible D gene is TRBD1 (6 bases). The germline CDR1 and CDR2 sequences are SGHRS and YFSETQ. The V gene lost 3 bases and the J gene lost 3 bases, with 16 bases spanning the gap. The CDR3 covers 15 residues. For the CDR3, the DNA is TGCGCCAGCAGCTCATCCGGGACACTCAACTACGAGCAGTACTTC. This encodes CASSSSGTLNYEQYF.

The CDR3 DNA is TGTGCCAGCAGTCCACTGCACAGGGGAGTGCAGCCCCAGCATTTT. Translation gives CASSPLHRGVQPQHF. The gene calls are TRBV6-6 and TRBJ1-5; 7 nucleotides align to TRBD1. This CDR3 is 15 amino acids long. Germline trimming cut 5 bases from V and 7 bases from J; bases unmatched to any gene: 11. Per germline, CDR1 MNHNY and CDR2 SVGAGI (reference sequence).

This chain connects TRBV6-1 to TRBJ2-7, with 11 bases aligning to TRBD2. The CDR3 sequence is 13 residues long. CDR1 and CDR2 from the germline V gene are MNHNS and SASEGT. V was clipped by 6 bases and J by 5 bases; unmatched bases: 3. This CDR3 reads CASSLAGGHEQYF. The CDR3 DNA reads as TGTGCCAGCAGCCTAGCGGGGGGACACGAGCAGTACTTC.

The CDR3 sequence: CASSFYQETQYF. In DNA form, the CDR3 reads TGTGCCAGCAGCTTCTATCAAGAGACCCAGTACTTC. The V gene is TRBV7-6, the J gene TRBJ2-5; D ambiguous. The germline V gene encodes CDR1 SGHVS and CDR2 FNYEAQ. V lost 3 bases and J 2 bases, leaving 4 bases between the germline ends. The CDR3 covers 12 residues.

This clone was counted a few times. V gene TRBV4-1 combines with J gene TRBJ1-1, with D unclear. The CDR3 is made up of 15 amino acids. Germline lookup yields CDR1 MGHRA and CDR2 YSYEKL. Trimming cost V 0 bases and J 3 bases, with 11 bases left between them. The CDR3: CASSQEAHEYTEAFF. DNA of the CDR3: TGCGCCAGCAGCCAAGAGGCTCATGAGTACACTGAAGCTTTCTTT.

This chain's CDR3 is CASSTLGSSYNSPLHF. The DNA of the CDR3 is TGTGCCAGTAGTACCCTGGGGAGCTCCTATAATTCACCCCTCCACTTT. This chain joins TRBV19 and TRBJ1-6; D unclear. This CDR3 spans 16 amino acids. Germline V gives CDR1 LNHDA, CDR2 SQIVND (reference sequence). V dropped 4 bases and J dropped 0 bases, with 10 bases sitting between them.

The CDR3, as DNA: TGTGCCACCCTACAATACACTGAAGCTTTCTTT. Its translation is CATLQYTEAFF. The rearrangement links TRBV19 to TRBJ1-1; D gene unclear. The V and J ends lost 10 bases and 3 bases respectively, with 9 bases between them. Germline V gene lookup returns CDR1 LNHDA and CDR2 SQIVND (reference sequence). This CDR3 has 11 amino acids.

The CDR3 DNA reads as TGTGCCTCACAACAGCGACGGGACATTAGCACAGATACGCAGTATTTT. As protein: CASQQRRDISTDTQYF. The chain employs TRBV2 and TRBJ2-3; D is possibly TRBD1 (6 bases). With 11 bases removed from V and 0 bases from J, the gap between germline ends came to 21 bases. Germline V gives CDR1 SNHLY, CDR2 FYNNEI. CDR3 length: 16 amino acids.

The V call is TRBV5-1, the J call TRBJ2-2; D gene ambiguous. Trimming stripped 0 bases from V and 4 bases from J, with 16 bases between. The CDR3 length is 17 residues. Germline values: CDR1 SGHRS, CDR2 YFSETQ. The DNA of the CDR3 is TGCGCCAGCAGCTTGGCACTGGGATCGATAGGCACCGGGGAGCTGTTTTTT. Translating it yields CASSLALGSIGTGELFF.

There are a few counts of this clone. V is TRBV2 and J is TRBJ1-3; D is unclear. CDR3 length equals 14 residues. The V gene's germline CDR1 is SNHLY and CDR2 FYNNEI. V was cut by 7 bases and J by 2 bases, with 12 bases left in between. The chain's CDR3 is CASNRGGTGNTIYF. In DNA form, the CDR3 reads TGTGCCAGCAATCGGGGAGGAACTGGAAACACCATATATTTT.

The chain joins TRBV2 to TRBJ1-4, with D hard to call. V gave up 7 bases and J gave up 0 bases, with 18 bases separating them. CDR1 SNHLY and CDR2 FYNNEI come from the germline V gene. This CDR3 comprises 17 residues. In DNA, the CDR3 is TGTGCCAGCACGGTAAACGGGCCGGGATCAACTAATGAAAAACTGTTTTTT. This gives the protein CASTVNGPGSTNEKLFF.

The CDR3 loop is CASSADVSGSNAGELFF. DNA of the CDR3: TGTGCCAGCAGCGCCGACGTCAGCGGGAGTAACGCCGGGGAGCTGTTTTTT. This chain connects TRBV5-4 to TRBJ2-2; 8 bases fit TRBD2. V lost 4 bases to trimming and J lost 6 bases; unmatched junction nucleotides: 14. Germline CDR1 SGHNT, CDR2 YYREEE (reference sequence). The CDR3 runs to 17 residues.

This clone was seen just once. This chain uses TRBV6-6 with TRBJ1-2; perhaps TRBD1 as D (5 bases). V was cut by 6 bases and J by 4 bases, with 12 bases left in between. This CDR3 comprises 13 residues. Germline V lookup: CDR1 MNHNY, CDR2 SVGAGI (reference sequence). CDR3 sequence reads: CASRRPGPYGYTF. CDR3 nucleotide sequence: TGTGCCAGCAGACGACCGGGACCCTATGGCTACACCTTC.

This chain joins TRBV14 and TRBJ1-4, with TRBD1 identical over 11 bases. The CDR3 runs 17 residues. J gave up 7 bases and V 0 bases, and 7 bases lay outside the gene matches. CDR1 is SGHDN, CDR2 FVKESK, per germline. CDR3 residues: CASSQDLIGTGGEKLFF. DNA for the CDR3: TGTGCCAGCAGCCAAGATCTGATCGGGACAGGGGGTGAAAAACTGTTTTTT.

In its sample, this clone was seen a few times. The J gene is TRBJ2-5, the V gene TRBV18; D is unclear. Trimming took off 8 bases at V and 2 bases at J, with 6 bases between the two ends. Looked up from germline, CDR1 is KGHSH and CDR2 is LQKENI. The CDR3 is made up of 11 amino acids. CDR3 DNA: TGTGCCAGCGCCAAACAAGAGACCCAGTACTTC. This sequence encodes CASAKQETQYF.

The chain is built from TRBV27 and TRBJ2-1; perhaps TRBD1 as D (6 bases). Germline V gene sequence: CDR1 MNHEY, CDR2 SMNVEV (reference sequence). Trimming left V 3 bases short and J 9 bases short, with 21 bases between. CDR3 length: 16 residues. CDR3 region: CASSFSDRSPVSEQFF. DNA for the CDR3: TGTGCCAGCAGTTTTAGCGACAGGAGCCCCGTGAGTGAGCAGTTCTTC.

The sample holds one count of this clone. The rearrangement joins TRBV10-3 to TRBJ2-2; 11 positions match TRBD1. Trimming removed 7 bases from V and 7 bases from J; junction bases left unmatched: 8. The CDR3 runs to 15 residues. Germline-derived CDR1 and CDR2 are ENHRY and SYGVKD. CDR3 in amino acids: CAINRGQGVVGELFF. The CDR3 bases are TGTGCCATCAACCGGGGACAGGGGGTTGTCGGGGAGCTGTTTTTT.

As to this clone: This specimen includes other DNA sequences encoding the same CDR3. V gene TRBV23-1 combines with J gene TRBJ2-3; D is perhaps TRBD2 (5 bases). TRBV23-1 is an open reading frame whose function is uncertain. V lost 4 bases to trimming and J lost 4 bases, with 18 bases between them. The CDR3 covers 16 residues. The CDR3: CASSPVGGGYADTQYF. In DNA form, the CDR3 reads TGCGCCAGCAGTCCCGTCGGAGGAGGCTACGCAGATACGCAGTATTTT.

The chain joins TRBV13 to TRBJ2-5, with 11 bases lining up with TRBD2. The CDR3 contains 15 residues. Germline CDR1 is PRHDT and CDR2 is FYEKMQ (reference sequence). The J segment lost 3 bases and the V segment lost 8 bases, leaving 8 bases of the junction unmatched. This chain's CDR3 is CASATEGLAEETQYF. In nucleotides, the CDR3 is TGTGCCAGCGCCACGGAGGGACTAGCGGAAGAGACCCAGTACTTC.

This clone was seen just once. The V call is TRBV12-5, the J call TRBJ1-1, with 8 bases fitting TRBD1. The V gene end was trimmed by 5 bases and the J gene end by 5 bases; junction bases not matched to a gene: 10. The CDR3 sequence is 15 residues long. Germline values: CDR1 LGHNT, CDR2 FRNRAP. The CDR3 loop is CASGTATGADTEAFF. The DNA of the CDR3 is TGTGCTAGTGGTACGGCGACAGGGGCAGATACTGAAGCTTTCTTT.

This clone was seen just once. CDR3: CASSDRGHRTDTQYF. CDR3 in DNA: TGTGCCAGCAGTGACAGGGGACACCGCACAGATACGCAGTATTTT. The genes are TRBV6-1 and TRBJ2-3; a possible D gene is TRBD1 (6 bases). Germline CDR1 is MNHNS and CDR2 is SASEGT. V shed 3 bases and J shed 1 base, with 11 bases lying between them. The CDR3 length is 15 residues.

The J gene is TRBJ1-3, the V gene TRBV5-1; 8 bases map to TRBD1. V trimming: 5 bases; J trimming: 2 bases; junction bases outside the gene matches: 3. CDR3 size: 14 residues. Looked up from germline, CDR1 is SGHRS and CDR2 is YFSETQ. The CDR3 loop reads CASRPTGAGNTIYF. CDR3 in DNA: TGCGCCAGCAGACCGACAGGGGCTGGAAACACCATATATTTT.

This clone came up a few times. V and J are TRBV6-5 and TRBJ1-1, with 7 bases fitting TRBD1. Trimming at V came to 0 bases and at J to 4 bases, leaving 8 bases not matched to a gene. CDR3 length: 16 residues. Germline CDR1 MNHEY, CDR2 SVGAGI. The chain's CDR3 is CASSYSRGPFGTEAFF. In DNA form, the CDR3 reads TGTGCCAGCAGTTACTCGAGGGGGCCCTTTGGCACTGAAGCTTTCTTT.